The rows below give T cell receptor beta chains drawn from one sample of a study of identical twins. TCRdb recomputed calls from the 5' RACE reads with MiXCR, one row per CDR3 protein. The repertoire holds 350,000 to 600,000 distinct CDR3 sequences, with 13% to 15% as singletons. The sample was also reused in another study, on yellow fever vaccine responses in identical twins.

The sample comprised CD4+ T cells sorted from blood. The receptor source for this set is a woman aged 18-29 years in good health. The CDR3 runs from the conserved cysteine through the conserved F or W. The listing skips clone size in some rows; elsewhere it reads once, few, many or a size class.

clone size: NA; V gene: TRBV6-2/TRBV6-3; J gene: TRBJ2-6; CDR3 protein: CASSPGQGMSGTPGANVLTF
clone size: many; V gene: TRBV5-1; J gene: TRBJ2-1; CDR3 protein: CASSLNRSREQFF
clone size: NA; V gene: TRBV29-1; J gene: TRBJ2-2; CDR3 protein: CSVEESTRTGELFF
clone size: few; V gene: TRBV11-2; J gene: TRBJ2-7; CDR3 protein: CASSSGPFYEQYF
clone size: NA; V gene: TRBV27; J gene: TRBJ2-7; CDR3 protein: CASSFRTQNSYEQYF
clone size: few; V gene: TRBV6-1; J gene: TRBJ2-5; CDR3 protein: CASSIKTGVETQYF
clone size: NA; V gene: TRBV20-1; J gene: TRBJ2-5; CDR3 protein: CSATGAGGSQETQYF
clone size: NA; V gene: TRBV12-3/TRBV12-4; J gene: TRBJ2-7; CDR3 protein: CASGTAGGEQYF
clone size: NA; V gene: TRBV7-6; J gene: TRBJ2-5; CDR3 protein: CASSYGQGTAETQYF
clone size: few; V gene: TRBV3-1; J gene: TRBJ2-3; CDR3 protein: CASSHPGPQADTQYF
clone size: NA; V gene: TRBV11-2; J gene: TRBJ2-1; CDR3 protein: CASSLRGQRREQFF
clone size: NA; V gene: TRBV5-1; J gene: TRBJ2-7; CDR3 protein: CASSSQGTSYEQYF
clone size: few; V gene: TRBV28; J gene: TRBJ2-7; CDR3 protein: CASSRQGQQYF
clone size: NA; V gene: TRBV6-6; J gene: TRBJ2-5; CDR3 protein: CASSYRSEETQYF
clone size: NA; V gene: TRBV18; J gene: TRBJ2-7; CDR3 protein: CASSPAAGSGYEQYF
clone size: few; V gene: TRBV27; J gene: TRBJ1-1; CDR3 protein: CASSSWTGKNTEAFF
clone size: NA; V gene: TRBV4-1; J gene: TRBJ2-2; CDR3 protein: CASSQGFHEPTGELFF
clone size: NA; V gene: TRBV4-2; J gene: TRBJ2-1; CDR3 protein: CASSQKGTSGNEQFF
clone size: NA; V gene: TRBV7-6; J gene: TRBJ2-1; CDR3 protein: CASSPRGGFSYNEQFF
clone size: many; V gene: TRBV27; J gene: TRBJ2-7; CDR3 protein: CASRTQGADLYEQYF
clone size: few; V gene: TRBV5-5; J gene: TRBJ2-1; CDR3 protein: CASSSAPRLSYNEQFF
clone size: NA; V gene: TRBV7-2; J gene: TRBJ2-1; CDR3 protein: CASRSQLGSSYNEQFF
clone size: NA; V gene: TRBV2; J gene: TRBJ2-7; CDR3 protein: CASSEDRATYEQYF
clone size: NA; V gene: TRBV7-7; J gene: TRBJ2-1; CDR3 protein: CASSLDSGRGHNEQFF
clone size: few; V gene: TRBV12-3/TRBV12-4; J gene: TRBJ2-5; CDR3 protein: CASSSTGFSNSQETQYF
clone size: many; V gene: TRBV7-9; J gene: TRBJ2-7; CDR3 protein: CASSLAGMEYF
clone size: NA; V gene: TRBV19; J gene: TRBJ2-7; CDR3 protein: CASSLYSLGGDVSYEQYF
clone size: NA; V gene: TRBV6-1; J gene: TRBJ2-7; CDR3 protein: CASSAQIAGGPHEQYF
clone size: NA; V gene: TRBV6-5; J gene: TRBJ2-1; CDR3 protein: CASSYGVSAHNEQFF
clone size: few; V gene: TRBV27; J gene: TRBJ2-1; CDR3 protein: CASSLRVRTGQGRVSYNEQFF
clone size: few; V gene: TRBV19; J gene: TRBJ2-7; CDR3 protein: CASSNLYEQYF
clone size: NA; V gene: TRBV5-6; J gene: TRBJ1-2; CDR3 protein: CASSLFRDRANGYTF
clone size: NA; V gene: TRBV20-1; J gene: TRBJ2-7; CDR3 protein: CSARWPATGSSYEQYF
clone size: NA; V gene: TRBV5-1; J gene: TRBJ2-7; CDR3 protein: CASSRTGTGYEQYF
clone size: few; V gene: TRBV6-1; J gene: TRBJ2-1; CDR3 protein: CASRSEITYNEQFF
clone size: few; V gene: TRBV6-5; J gene: TRBJ1-3; CDR3 protein: CASSYSKSGVSGNTIYF
clone size: few; V gene: TRBV15; J gene: TRBJ2-5; CDR3 protein: CATRKRRSGGETQYF
clone size: NA; V gene: TRBV29-1; J gene: TRBJ2-7; CDR3 protein: CSGGKGGNEQYF
clone size: NA; V gene: TRBV4-3; J gene: TRBJ2-5; CDR3 protein: CASSLLSGTAQETQYF
clone size: few; V gene: TRBV5-1; J gene: TRBJ2-5; CDR3 protein: CASSLEGSRAETQYF
clone size: NA; V gene: TRBV4-2; J gene: TRBJ2-2; CDR3 protein: CASSQDWLASNTGELFF
clone size: few; V gene: TRBV7-9; J gene: TRBJ1-1; CDR3 protein: CASSLEGGRTEAFF
clone size: few; V gene: TRBV14; J gene: TRBJ2-7; CDR3 protein: CASSQTGQGAHEQYF
clone size: many; V gene: TRBV3-1; J gene: TRBJ2-4; CDR3 protein: CASSQVALTKNIQYF
clone size: many; V gene: TRBV7-2; J gene: TRBJ1-6; CDR3 protein: CASSSRTGSYSPLHF
clone size: few; V gene: TRBV2; J gene: TRBJ2-1; CDR3 protein: CASDLYNEQFF
clone size: few; V gene: TRBV6-5; J gene: TRBJ1-6; CDR3 protein: CASSYQKWGGMDSPLHF
clone size: few; V gene: TRBV28; J gene: TRBJ2-3; CDR3 protein: CASSSRARKGALRTDTQYF